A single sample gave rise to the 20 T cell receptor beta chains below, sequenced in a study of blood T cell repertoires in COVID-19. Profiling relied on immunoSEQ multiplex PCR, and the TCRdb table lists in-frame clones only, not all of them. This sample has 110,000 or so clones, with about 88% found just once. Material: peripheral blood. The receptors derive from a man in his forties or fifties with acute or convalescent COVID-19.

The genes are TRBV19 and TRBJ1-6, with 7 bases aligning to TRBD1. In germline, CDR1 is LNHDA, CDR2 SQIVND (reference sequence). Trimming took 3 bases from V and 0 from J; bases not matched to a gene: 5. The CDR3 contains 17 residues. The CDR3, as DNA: TGTGCCAGTAGTATGGGACAGTTAAGCTCCTATAATTCACCCCTCCACTTT. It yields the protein CASSMGQLSSYNSPLHF.

CDR3 DNA sequence: TGTGCCAGCAGTGCGACCCGGGACAGGGGCGCTCCCGGGTACGAGCAGTACTTC. Translation gives CASSATRDRGAPGYEQYF. This sequence joins TRBV6-1 and TRBJ2-7, with 10 nucleotides matching TRBD1. The CDR3 covers 18 residues. The V segment lost 4 bases and the J segment 4 bases; nucleotides outside the gene matches: 16. CDR1 is MNHNS and CDR2 is SASEGT in the germline V gene.

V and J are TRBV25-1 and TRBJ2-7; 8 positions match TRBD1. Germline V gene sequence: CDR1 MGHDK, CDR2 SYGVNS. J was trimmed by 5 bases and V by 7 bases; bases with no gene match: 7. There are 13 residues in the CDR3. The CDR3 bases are TGTGCCAGCACCCTACCAGGGGGCGACGAGCAGTACTTC. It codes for CASTLPGGDEQYF.

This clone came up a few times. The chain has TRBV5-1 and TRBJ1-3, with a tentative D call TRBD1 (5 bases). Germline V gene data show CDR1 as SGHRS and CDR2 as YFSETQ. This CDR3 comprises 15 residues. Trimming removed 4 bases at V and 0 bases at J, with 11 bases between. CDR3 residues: CASSAQGSSGNTIYF. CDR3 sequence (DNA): TGCGCCAGCAGCGCTCAGGGAAGCTCTGGAAACACCATATATTTT.

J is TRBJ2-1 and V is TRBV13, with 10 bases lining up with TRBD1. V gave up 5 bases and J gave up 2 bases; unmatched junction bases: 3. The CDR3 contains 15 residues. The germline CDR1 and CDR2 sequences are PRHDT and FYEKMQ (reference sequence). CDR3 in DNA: TGTGCCAGCAGCCATGGACAGGGGGCCTACAATGAGCAGTTCTTC. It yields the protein CASSHGQGAYNEQFF.

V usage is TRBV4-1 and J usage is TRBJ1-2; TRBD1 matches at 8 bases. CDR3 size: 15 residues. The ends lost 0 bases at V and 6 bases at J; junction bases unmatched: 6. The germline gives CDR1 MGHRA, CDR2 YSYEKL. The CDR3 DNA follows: TGCGCCAGCAGCCAAGATTACAGGGGGGAAGATGGCTACACCTTC. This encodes CASSQDYRGEDGYTF.

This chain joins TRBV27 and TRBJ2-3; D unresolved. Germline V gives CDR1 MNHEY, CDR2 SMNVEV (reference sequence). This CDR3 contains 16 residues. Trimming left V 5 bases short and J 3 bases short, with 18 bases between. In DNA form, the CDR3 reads TGTGCCAGCAGTGCGTCTCGAGATGTAGAAACAGATACGCAGTATTTT. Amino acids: CASSASRDVETDTQYF.

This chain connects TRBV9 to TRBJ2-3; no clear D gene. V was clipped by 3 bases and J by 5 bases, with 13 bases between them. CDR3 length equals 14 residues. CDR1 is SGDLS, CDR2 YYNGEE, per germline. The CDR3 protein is CASSADDNRDTQYF. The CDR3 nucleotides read TGTGCCAGCAGCGCAGACGACAATCGAGATACGCAGTATTTT.

The CDR3 DNA reads as TGTGCCAGCAGCCATTTACTAGCGGGGGGGCCTAATGAGCAGTTCTTC. Its translation is CASSHLLAGGPNEQFF. The chain uses TRBV7-6 and TRBJ2-1, with 13 nucleotides matching TRBD2. This CDR3 contains 16 residues. The ends lost 5 bases at V and 7 bases at J; junction bases unmatched: 8. Germline V gives CDR1 SGHVS, CDR2 FNYEAQ.

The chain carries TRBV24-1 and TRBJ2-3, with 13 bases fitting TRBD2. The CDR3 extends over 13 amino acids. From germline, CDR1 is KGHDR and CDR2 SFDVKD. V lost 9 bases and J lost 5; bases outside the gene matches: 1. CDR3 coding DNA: TGTGCCACCGGGACTAGCGGGGTAGATACGCAGTATTTT. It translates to CATGTSGVDTQYF.

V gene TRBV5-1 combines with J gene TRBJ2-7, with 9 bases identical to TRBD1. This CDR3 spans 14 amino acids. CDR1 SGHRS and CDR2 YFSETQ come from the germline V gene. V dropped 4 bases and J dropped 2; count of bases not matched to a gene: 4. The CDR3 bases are TGCGCCAGCAGCACCGGGACAGGGACCTACGAGCAGTACTTC. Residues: CASSTGTGTYEQYF.

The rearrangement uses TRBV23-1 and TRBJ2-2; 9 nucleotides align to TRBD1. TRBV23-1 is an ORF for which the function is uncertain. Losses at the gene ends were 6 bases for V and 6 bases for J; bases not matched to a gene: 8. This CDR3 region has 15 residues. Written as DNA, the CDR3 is TGCGCCAGCAGACGAACAGGGGGCAGGGCCGGGGAGCTGTTTTTT. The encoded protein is CASRRTGGRAGELFF.

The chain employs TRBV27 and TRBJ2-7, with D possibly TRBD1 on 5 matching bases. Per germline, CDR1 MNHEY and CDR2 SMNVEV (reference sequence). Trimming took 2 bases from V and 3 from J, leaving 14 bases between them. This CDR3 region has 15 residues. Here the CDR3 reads CASSLRGARNYEQYF. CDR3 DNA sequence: TGTGCCAGCAGTTTAAGGGGCGCGAGAAACTACGAGCAGTACTTC.

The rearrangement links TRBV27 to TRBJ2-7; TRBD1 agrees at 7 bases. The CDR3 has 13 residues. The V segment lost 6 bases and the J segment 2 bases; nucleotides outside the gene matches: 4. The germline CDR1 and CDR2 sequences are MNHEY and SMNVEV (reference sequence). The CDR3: CASRTTGPYEQYF. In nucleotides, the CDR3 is TGTGCCAGCAGGACGACAGGGCCCTACGAGCAGTACTTC.

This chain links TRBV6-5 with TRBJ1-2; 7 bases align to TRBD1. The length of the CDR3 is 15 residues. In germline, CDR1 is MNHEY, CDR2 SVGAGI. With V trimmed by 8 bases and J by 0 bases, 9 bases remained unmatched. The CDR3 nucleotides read TGTGCCAGCCATCAAGCCGGGACAGCTAACTATGGCTACACCTTC. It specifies CASHQAGTANYGYTF.

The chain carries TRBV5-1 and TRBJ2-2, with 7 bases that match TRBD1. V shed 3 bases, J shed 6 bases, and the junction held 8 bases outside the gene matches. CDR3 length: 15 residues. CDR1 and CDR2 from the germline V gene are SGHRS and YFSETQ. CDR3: CASSSTGTFAGELFF. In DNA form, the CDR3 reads TGCGCCAGCAGCTCGACAGGGACCTTCGCCGGGGAGCTGTTTTTT.

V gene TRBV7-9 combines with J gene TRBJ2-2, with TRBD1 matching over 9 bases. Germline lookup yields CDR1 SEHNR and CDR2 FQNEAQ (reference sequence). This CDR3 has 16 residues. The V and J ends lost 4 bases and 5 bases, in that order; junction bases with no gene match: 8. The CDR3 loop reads CASSSSRQGGTGELFF. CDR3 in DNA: TGTGCCAGCAGCTCAAGCCGACAGGGGGGTACCGGGGAGCTGTTTTTT.

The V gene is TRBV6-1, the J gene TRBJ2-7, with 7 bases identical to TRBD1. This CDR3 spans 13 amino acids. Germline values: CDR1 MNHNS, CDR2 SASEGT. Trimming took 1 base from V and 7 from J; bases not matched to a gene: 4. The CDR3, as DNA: TGTGCCAGCAGTGAAGGGGGACAGACAGAGCAGTACTTC. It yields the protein CASSEGGQTEQYF.

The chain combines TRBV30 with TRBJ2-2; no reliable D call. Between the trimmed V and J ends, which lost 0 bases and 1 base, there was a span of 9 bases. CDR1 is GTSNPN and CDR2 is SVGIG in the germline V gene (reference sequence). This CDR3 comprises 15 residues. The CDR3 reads CAWSVGSGNTGELFF. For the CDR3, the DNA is TGTGCCTGGAGTGTCGGTTCAGGGAACACCGGGGAGCTGTTTTTT.

CDR3 nucleotide sequence: TGTGCCTGGGATGGGACTGGCACCGGGGAGCTGTTTTTT. Protein product: CAWDGTGTGELFF. V usage is TRBV30 and J usage is TRBJ2-2, with a possible D match to TRBD2 (6 bases). This CDR3 spans 13 amino acids. Per germline, CDR1 GTSNPN and CDR2 SVGIG (reference sequence). The V and J ends lost 5 bases and 4 bases respectively, with 11 bases between them.